A selection of T cell receptor beta chains follows, all from one sample in a study of blood T cells in healthy people across ages. One entry per CDR3 protein results from TCRdb running MiXCR on the 5' RACE reads. The sample comprises approximately 820,000 distinct CDR3 sequences, 44% of which are singletons, and roughly 19% rests with the top ten. Sequencing was done on a sample of blood. Receptor source: a man aged 55 to 70 in good health. CDR3s include the opening cysteine and the closing phenylalanine or tryptophan. A D gene is named only where the DNA matches it firmly. Clone size, where shown, is once, few, many, or a class for clones that have expanded.

>.|few|TRBV9|TRBJ2-2
TGTGCCAGCAGCGTACAGGGTTATACCGGGGAGCTGTTTTTT
CASSVQGYTGELFF
>.|few|TRBV7-2|TRBJ2-5
TGTGCCAGCAGCCCGAGTGGGGGGCGAGAGACCCAGTACTTC
CASSPSGGRETQYF
>TRBD1|few|TRBV2|TRBJ2-5
TGTGCCAGCAGTGGACAGGGGAAACAAGAGACCCAGTACTTC
CASSGQGKQETQYF
>.|.|TRBV3-1|TRBJ1-2
TGTGCCAGCAGCCAAGACAGGGCAAATGGCTACACCTTC
CASSQDRANGYTF
>.|many|TRBV6-6|TRBJ2-5
TGTGCCAGCAGTTCGGGCCGGGGGCAGTACTTC
CASSSGRGQYF
>.|few|TRBV7-2|TRBJ2-6
TGTGCCAGCAGCGGAATTTACTCTGGGGCCAACGTCCTGACTTTC
CASSGIYSGANVLTF
>.|.|TRBV28|TRBJ2-3
TGTGCCAGCAGTAAGGCGTTACTAGGGACAGATACGCAGTATTTT
CASSKALLGTDTQYF
>.|.|TRBV20-1|TRBJ2-1
TGCAGTGCTAGAGTCCGCTACGATGAGCAGTTCTTC
CSARVRYDEQFF
>.|.|TRBV20-1|TRBJ2-5
TGCAGTGCTAGAGATCTGCATGGAGATCGAGAGACCCAGTACTTC
CSARDLHGDRETQYF
>TRBD2|few|TRBV20-1|TRBJ2-5
TGCAGTGCTAGACTCGGCGGGGGATTGGGTGAGCAGTACTTC
CSARLGGGLGEQYF
>TRBD1|.|TRBV3-1|TRBJ1-2
TGTGCCAGCAGCCAAGGAGGGGGCGCCTATGGCTACACCTTC
CASSQGGGAYGYTF
>.|.|TRBV7-3|TRBJ2-7
TGTGCCAGCAGCCCGTGGGACTCCTCAACCTACGAGCAGTACTTC
CASSPWDSSTYEQYF
>.|.|TRBV11-2|TRBJ2-5
TGTGCCAGCAGCTCTCCTGGGGACCTTAAAGAGACCCAGTACTTC
CASSSPGDLKETQYF
>.|few|TRBV10-3|TRBJ1-1
TGTGCCATCAGACGGGACACTGAAGCTTTCTTT
CAIRRDTEAFF
>.|.|TRBV4-3|TRBJ2-7
TGCGCCAGCAGCCAGTTCCCGGGACGGAATTACGAGCAGTACTTC
CASSQFPGRNYEQYF
>.|.|TRBV6-1|TRBJ2-7
TGTGCCAGCAGTGATGGAGTCTCCTACGAGCAGTACTTC
CASSDGVSYEQYF
>.|.|TRBV4-3|TRBJ1-2
TGCGCCAGCAGCCAAGATCCGAAGAATGGCTACACCTTC
CASSQDPKNGYTF
>.|few|TRBV7-9|TRBJ1-1
TGTGCCAGCAGCCCAGGAGGGGACGAAGCTTTCTTT
CASSPGGDEAFF
>.|.|TRBV20-1|TRBJ2-1
TGCAGTGCCGAGGCACGGCCGAGCGGTGAGCAGTTCTTC
CSAEARPSGEQFF
>.|few|TRBV3-1|TRBJ2-4
TGTGCCAGCAGCCAAGGAACCGAGGGAAGGGTGCAGTACTTC
CASSQGTEGRVQYF
>TRBD2|many|TRBV29-1|TRBJ2-7
TGCAGCGTTGTAATAGCGGGTTCCTACGAGCAGTACTTC
CSVVIAGSYEQYF
>.|few|TRBV5-1|TRBJ1-4
TGCGCCAGCAGCTCACAGGGTGTGGGAAAACTGTTTTTT
CASSSQGVGKLFF
>TRBD1|.|TRBV7-9|TRBJ1-5
TGTGCCAGCAGCCTAGGGACAGGGGGGATTAGCAATCAGCCCCAGCATTTT
CASSLGTGGISNQPQHF
>.|.|TRBV6-2/TRBV6-3|TRBJ2-3
TGTGCCAGCATTGGCCAGACCCGATATAGCACAGATACGCAGTATTTT
CASIGQTRYSTDTQYF
>TRBD2|few|TRBV7-2|TRBJ2-1
TGTGCCAGCAGCGCAAGTGGGCCCCGGGGGGATGAGCAGTTCTTC
CASSASGPRGDEQFF
>.|few|TRBV5-5|TRBJ2-4
TGTGCCAGCAACCTAAACATTCAGTACTTC
CASNLNIQYF
>.|.|TRBV7-2|TRBJ1-2
TGTGCCAGCAGCTACCTACGAAGGGGAGGATATGGCTACACCTTC
CASSYLRRGGYGYTF
>.|few|TRBV29-1|TRBJ1-1
TGCAGCGGGGTTAAGGGGAACACTGAAGCTTTCTTT
CSGVKGNTEAFF
>TRBD1|.|TRBV12-3/TRBV12-4|TRBJ1-4
TGTGCCAGCAGCCTCGGGACAGGGCCCAATGAAAAACTGTTTTTT
CASSLGTGPNEKLFF
>TRBD1|many|TRBV20-1|TRBJ2-4
TGCAGTGCTGCCCCAGGGGGTCGGAGAAACATTCAGTACTTC
CSAAPGGRRNIQYF
>.|few|TRBV6-2/TRBV6-3|TRBJ1-2
TGTGCCAGCAGTGACGGCAGGGCTACTGGCTACACCTTC
CASSDGRATGYTF
>.|.|TRBV7-2|TRBJ2-5
TGTGCCAGCAGCGACCTACTAGGTTCCTACAATGAACAGTACTTC
CASSDLLGSYNEQYF
>TRBD1|.|TRBV18|TRBJ2-1
TGTGCCAGCTCAGAGCAGGGGGCGCTAGGAAATGAGCAGTTCTTC
CASSEQGALGNEQFF
>TRBD2|few|TRBV4-3|TRBJ2-5
TGCGCCAGCAGCCAAGATGGTGCGCGGGGGGGCGGAGAGACCCAGTACTTC
CASSQDGARGGGETQYF
>.|.|TRBV4-3|TRBJ2-1
TGCGCCAGCAGCCAAGCAAGGGGGAGTGGGGTAGACAATGAGCAGTTCTTC
CASSQARGSGVDNEQFF
>.|once|TRBV7-9|TRBJ1-2
TGTGCCAGCAGCTTGGACCCGGCAGGCTACACCTTC
CASSLDPAGYTF
>TRBD1|.|TRBV12-3/TRBV12-4|TRBJ1-2
TGTGCCAGCAGATTACAGGGGAACTACACCTTC
CASRLQGNYTF
>.|.|TRBV20-1|TRBJ2-3
TGCAGTGCTAGAGGTTCGCGGGGCACAGATACGCAGTATTTT
CSARGSRGTDTQYF
>TRBD2|few|TRBV20-1|TRBJ2-3
TGCAGTGCCCTCCCCTGGACTAGCGGATACACAGATACGCAGTATTTT
CSALPWTSGYTDTQYF
>.|.|TRBV2|TRBJ2-6
TGTGCCAGGGACCGAAGCTCTGGGGCCAACGTCCTGACTTTC
CARDRSSGANVLTF
>.|.|TRBV5-1|TRBJ2-5
TGCGCCAGCAGCTTGGGGGGTTTGTCAGAGACCCAGTACTTC
CASSLGGLSETQYF
>TRBD1|.|TRBV7-8|TRBJ2-7
TGTGCCAGCCCCGGGACAGCCCCCGACGAGCAGTACTTC
CASPGTAPDEQYF
>.|once|TRBV7-2|TRBJ2-3
TGTGCCAGCAGCTTAGTTGGTGTCAGCGATACGCAGTATTTT
CASSLVGVSDTQYF
>.|few|TRBV7-2|TRBJ1-4
TGTGCCAGCAGCTCCAGGACAGCGCGGGGCGGTGAAAAACTGTTTTTT
CASSSRTARGGEKLFF
>.|few|TRBV6-6|TRBJ1-2
TGTGCCAGCAGTTACTCGAACCCCCAGGGAGGGAATGGCTACACCTTC
CASSYSNPQGGNGYTF
>.|.|TRBV7-8|TRBJ1-2
TGTGCCAGCAGCTTATTCCCGGGGGCGCAGTACTATGGCTACACCTTC
CASSLFPGAQYYGYTF
>.|.|TRBV25-1|TRBJ1-2
TGTGCCAGCAGTTACGAAGCTGTCAGTGGCTACACCTTC
CASSYEAVSGYTF
>.|.|TRBV20-1|TRBJ2-5
TGCAGTGCTAGAGGAGGGGAAAAGACCCAGTACTTC
CSARGGEKTQYF
>.|few|TRBV18|TRBJ2-7
TGTGCCAGCTCACCACCGATAAAGGGGGGACAGTACTTC
CASSPPIKGGQYF
>.|few|TRBV27|TRBJ1-6
TGTGCCAGCAGTTTCAATTATGATTCACCCCTCCACTTT
CASSFNYDSPLHF
>TRBD1|.|TRBV5-5|TRBJ2-3
TGTGCCAGCAGCGGGACCTCATTACCAGGGGGCGGAATGGATACGCAGTATTTT
CASSGTSLPGGGMDTQYF
>TRBD1|.|TRBV4-3|TRBJ2-1
TGCGCCAGCAGCCATGGGGACAGCGCCCACAATGAGCAGTTCTTC
CASSHGDSAHNEQFF
>TRBD2|few|TRBV6-5|TRBJ2-7
TGTGCCAGCAGATCTAGCGGGGGGAACGAGCAGTACTTC
CASRSSGGNEQYF
>TRBD1|few|TRBV10-3|TRBJ2-5
TGTGCCACCGGAACAGGGGTGGAAGAGACCCAGTACTTC
CATGTGVEETQYF
>TRBD1|few|TRBV11-2|TRBJ2-7
TGTGCCAGCAGCTTAGTCGGGACAGGCCCTCTCTACGAGCAGTACTTC
CASSLVGTGPLYEQYF
>.|.|TRBV7-9|TRBJ1-1
TGTGCCAGCAGCTTAGTAGAGGGCACAAACACTGAAGCTTTCTTT
CASSLVEGTNTEAFF
>.|.|TRBV2|TRBJ2-3
TGTGCCAGCAGCGACAGGCACTCAGATACGCAGTATTTT
CASSDRHSDTQYF
>.|.|TRBV7-8|TRBJ2-3
TGTGCCAGCAGCTTAGAGGGGGGGGCGGGGACAGATACGCAGTATTTT
CASSLEGGAGTDTQYF
>.|few|TRBV20-1|TRBJ2-3
TGCAGTGCCATAAGGGCGCGCACAGATACGCAGTATTTT
CSAIRARTDTQYF
>TRBD1|.|TRBV12-3/TRBV12-4|TRBJ2-3
TGTGCCAGCAGGGACAGGGAACGCACAGATACGCAGTATTTT
CASRDRERTDTQYF